This is a list of T cell receptor beta chains from one sample in a study of blood T cell repertoires in COVID-19. TCRdb's table, derived via immunoSEQ multiplex PCR, lists solely in-frame clones and lacks some. The repertoire has about 400,000 clones, roughly 87% of them found once; the top ten carry 2.5% to 3.5%. The specimen was PBMCs or T cells enriched from blood (not recorded which). The origin of the receptors is a woman aged 25 to 45 who had recovered from COVID-19. The CDR3 runs from the conserved cysteine through the conserved F or W. D genes are given only for firm matches. A clone size is listed for some rows: how often the clone was seen (once, few, many), or a class if it is expanded.

V gene	D gene	clone size	J gene	CDR3 DNA	CDR3 protein
TRBV19	-	-	TRBJ1-3	TGTGCCAGTACAGAACAGGCTGGAAACACCATATATTTT	CASTEQAGNTIYF
TRBV12-5	TRBD1	-	TRBJ1-1	TGTGCTAGTGGTTTGGGACAGGGGGCGGCCACTGAAGCTTTCTTT	CASGLGQGAATEAFF
TRBV9	TRBD2	-	TRBJ2-2	TGTGCCAGCAGCATAAGGACTAGCAGCACCGGGGAGCTGTTTTTT	CASSIRTSSTGELFF
TRBV4-1	TRBD1	-	TRBJ1-2	TGCGCCAGCAGCCAACCTCCGGACAGGGGCAACTATGGCTACACCTTC	CASSQPPDRGNYGYTF
TRBV19	TRBD1	-	TRBJ1-5	TGTGCCAGTAGTTCCCGGACAGGGAGGGCCCAGCAGCCCCAGCATTTT	CASSSRTGRAQQPQHF
TRBV7-9	TRBD1	-	TRBJ2-1	TGTGCCAGCATCAAACCTCGGGACAGGGGGCGCCCCTACAATGAGCAGTTCTTC	CASIKPRDRGRPYNEQFF
TRBV29-1	TRBD1	-	TRBJ1-1	TGCAGCGTTGAAGAACAGGGGGAGACTGAAGCTTTCTTT	CSVEEQGETEAFF
TRBV2	TRBD1	-	TRBJ1-5	TGTGCCAGCACGACAGGGGGGCAGCCCCAGCATTTT	CASTTGGQPQHF
TRBV12-3/TRBV12-4	TRBD1	-	TRBJ1-1	TGTGCCAGCAGTTTTACAGGGGGCACTGAAGCTTTCTTT	CASSFTGGTEAFF
TRBV7-9	-	-	TRBJ1-2	TGTGCCAGCAGCTTACTAAGACAGTATGGCTACACCTTC	CASSLLRQYGYTF
TRBV30	TRBD1	-	TRBJ2-1	TGTGCCTGGAGTGCAGGGGGAGATGGGAATGAGCAGTTCTTC	CAWSAGGDGNEQFF
TRBV5-1	TRBD1	-	TRBJ1-4	TGCGCCAGCACCCGGGACAGGGGTAATGAAAAACTGTTTTTT	CASTRDRGNEKLFF
TRBV7-2	TRBD2	-	TRBJ2-7	TGTGCCAGCAGAACGACTAGCTCCATCTCCTACGAGCAGCACTTC	CASRTTSSISYEQHF
TRBV7-9	-	-	TRBJ2-7	TGTGCCAGCAGCTTAGCCCGCTTAGGGGGGGCAGGCCAACTCTACGAGCAGTACTTC	CASSLARLGGAGQLYEQYF
TRBV20-1	TRBD2	-	TRBJ2-1	TGCAGTGCTAGTCTCCAGCGGGGGTACAATGAGCAGTTCTTC	CSASLQRGYNEQFF
TRBV28	TRBD1	once	TRBJ1-2	TGTGCCAGCAGTTTACCCGGGACAGGGGCGGCCTATGGCTACACCTTC	CASSLPGTGAAYGYTF
TRBV3-1/TRBV3-2	TRBD2	-	TRBJ2-5	TGTGCCAGCAGCCAGGGACTAGCGGGGGCTGGGGAGACCCAGTACTTC	CASSQGLAGAGETQYF
TRBV12-3/TRBV12-4	-	-	TRBJ1-2	TGTGCCAGCAAAAGGGGTGCTAACTATGGCTACACCTTC	CASKRGANYGYTF
TRBV4-1	-	-	TRBJ2-2	TGCGCCAGCAGCCAACCCGACCGACAGGTGAACACCGGGGAGCTGTTTTTT	CASSQPDRQVNTGELFF
TRBV20-1	-	-	TRBJ1-3	TGCAGTGCCCCAGACAGGCACACCATATATTTT	CSAPDRHTIYF
TRBV28	TRBD1	few	TRBJ1-5	TGTGCCAGCCAAACGGGGCAGGGGGAAACGAAACAGCCCCAGCATTTT	CASQTGQGETKQPQHF
TRBV30	TRBD1	-	TRBJ2-7	TGTGCCTGGAGTCCAGCCCCGGGACAGGCAAGCTTC	CAWSPAPGQASF
TRBV2	TRBD1	-	TRBJ1-2	TGTGCCAGCAACGAACAGGGGGCCGATGGCTACACCTTC	CASNEQGADGYTF
TRBV5-1	TRBD2	-	TRBJ2-3	TGCGCCAGCAGCTCCGGGACTAGCGGGGGCACAGATACGCAGTATTTT	CASSSGTSGGTDTQYF
TRBV13	-	-	TRBJ2-1	TGTGCCAGCAGCCCCCGTAGGAGCTCGGTCTACAATGAGCAGTTCTTC	CASSPRRSSVYNEQFF
TRBV6-2/TRBV6-3	TRBD2	-	TRBJ2-1	TGTGCCAGCAGCTATACTAGCGGGGGGCCTCTTAATGAGCAGTTCTTC	CASSYTSGGPLNEQFF
TRBV28	TRBD1	few	TRBJ1-5	TGTGCCAGCAGTGACACAGGGGAATTCAATCAGCCCCAGCATTTT	CASSDTGEFNQPQHF
TRBV28	TRBD2	-	TRBJ2-7	TGTGCCAGCAGTTCAGCGGGAGGGCCCTACGAGCAGTACTTC	CASSSAGGPYEQYF
TRBV7-2	TRBD2	-	TRBJ2-1	TGTGCCAGCAGACGGCCGGGTAGCGGGACTCCGGATGAGCAGTTCTTC	CASRRPGSGTPDEQFF
TRBV19	-	few	TRBJ2-7	TGTGCCAGTAGTCCAAATGGAGGTCTCGAGCAGTACTTC	CASSPNGGLEQYF
TRBV24-1	TRBD1	-	TRBJ2-1	TGTGCCACCAGTGAGAGCGGACAGGGATCCCACAATGAGCAGTTCTTC	CATSESGQGSHNEQFF
TRBV18	TRBD1	-	TRBJ1-2	TGTGCCAGCTCGCCGGGACAGGGGGGGAGCTACACCTTC	CASSPGQGGSYTF
TRBV27	-	-	TRBJ2-1	TGTGCCAGCAGTCCCACCTGGACTAACAATGAGCAGTTCTTC	CASSPTWTNNEQFF
TRBV7-6	-	-	TRBJ2-5	TGTGCCAGCAGCGGAGGGACAGCACAAGAGACCCAGTACTTC	CASSGGTAQETQYF
TRBV28	-	once	TRBJ2-7	TGTGCCAGCAGTTTATTTTCCAGGTCCTACGAGCAGTACTTC	CASSLFSRSYEQYF
TRBV6-5	TRBD1	-	TRBJ2-7	TGTGCCAGCAGTTACAGACAGGGGCAAAACGAGCAGTACTTC	CASSYRQGQNEQYF
TRBV9	-	-	TRBJ2-1	TGTGCCTCCACAGACAGGTCAAACAATGAGCAGTTCTTC	CASTDRSNNEQFF
TRBV7-9	TRBD1	-	TRBJ1-1	TGTGCCAGCAGCCGACAGGGTGAAGGAAAAGCTTTCTTT	CASSRQGEGKAFF
TRBV2	-	-	TRBJ2-7	TGTGCCAGCAGTGAAGGCTACCCCAACCTCCCCTACGAGCAGTACTTC	CASSEGYPNLPYEQYF
TRBV6-1	-	-	TRBJ1-5	TGTGCCAGCAGTGAAGCGATTTTGGACAGTAATCAGCCCCAGCATTTT	CASSEAILDSNQPQHF
TRBV7-2	TRBD2	-	TRBJ2-1	TGTGCCAGCAGCTTGAGGGCGGGAGGGTTAAACAATGAGCAGTTCTTC	CASSLRAGGLNNEQFF
TRBV3-1/TRBV3-2	-	-	TRBJ2-7	TGTGCCAGCAGCCAGGGTCTAGCGAACGAGCAGTACTTC	CASSQGLANEQYF